One sample yielded the 25 T cell receptor beta chains listed below, sequenced in a study of blood T cell repertoires in COVID-19. TCRdb's table, derived via immunoSEQ multiplex PCR, lists solely in-frame clones and lacks some. The sample yields more than 200,000 clones, approximately 88% seen once. Input material: peripheral blood. Receptor source: a woman aged 30 to 39 with COVID-19, enrolled during active disease.

V usage is TRBV12-5 and J usage is TRBJ2-2; 8 nucleotides line up with TRBD1. Germline V gene sequence: CDR1 LGHNT, CDR2 FRNRAP. The CDR3 covers 16 residues. Germline trimming cut 3 bases from V and 2 bases from J; bases unmatched to any gene: 5. The CDR3 loop is CASGFQQGANTGELFF. CDR3 coding DNA: TGTGCTAGTGGTTTCCAGCAGGGGGCTAACACCGGGGAGCTGTTTTTT.

The V call is TRBV6-1, the J call TRBJ2-5; D is perhaps TRBD2 (5 bases). The V gene lost 2 bases and the J gene lost 5 bases, with 21 bases spanning the gap. This CDR3 region has 17 residues. Germline CDR1 reads MNHNS; CDR2 reads SASEGT. CDR3 in amino acids: CASSERVAAMPGETQYF. The CDR3 DNA sequence: TGTGCCAGCAGTGAACGTGTTGCGGCCATGCCGGGGGAGACCCAGTACTTC.

The chain recombines TRBV6-5 with TRBJ2-7; 8 bases are a match to TRBD2. J gave up 6 bases and V 8 bases, and 9 bases lay outside the gene matches. Germline V gene lookup returns CDR1 MNHEY and CDR2 SVGAGI. This CDR3 spans 13 amino acids. CDR3 loop: CASPSPGGLEQYF. For the CDR3, the DNA is TGTGCCAGCCCGAGCCCGGGGGGGCTCGAGCAGTACTTC.

This clone was counted once. The rearrangement joins TRBV7-2 to TRBJ1-6; D unclear. The germline V gene has CDR1 SGHTA and CDR2 FQGNSA. The CDR3 spans 9 residues. CDR3 region: CRENSPLHF. The CDR3 DNA reads TGTCGGGAGAATTCACCCCTCCACTTT.

CDR3 region: CAISDLGTASGNTIYF. Written as DNA, the CDR3 is TGTGCCATCAGTGACCTCGGGACAGCCTCTGGAAACACCATATATTTT. The chain employs TRBV10-3 and TRBJ1-3, with 7 positions matching TRBD1. The V segment lost 3 bases and the J segment 0 bases; nucleotides outside the gene matches: 5. Germline CDR1 ENHRY, CDR2 SYGVKD. The CDR3 loop spans 16 amino acids.

The chain combines TRBV5-1 with TRBJ2-7; 7 bases fit TRBD1. Losses at the gene ends were 3 bases for V and 5 bases for J; bases not matched to a gene: 5. Per germline, CDR1 SGHRS and CDR2 YFSETQ. The CDR3 is 13 residues long. The CDR3: CASSSGQFHEQYF. The CDR3 coding sequence is TGCGCCAGCAGCTCGGGACAGTTCCACGAGCAGTACTTC.

CDR3 amino acids: CASRPGLQNTGELFF. The CDR3 DNA follows: TGTGCCAGCAGACCGGGACTGCAGAACACCGGGGAGCTGTTTTTT. The chain employs TRBV2 and TRBJ2-2; the D gene is possibly TRBD2 (6 bases). Germline CDR1 SNHLY, CDR2 FYNNEI. V shed 6 bases and J shed 1 base, with 12 bases lying between them. The CDR3 runs to 15 residues.

The J gene is TRBJ1-6, the V gene TRBV7-9, with 10 bases aligning to TRBD1. Germline CDR1 is SEHNR and CDR2 is FQNEAQ (reference sequence). The ends lost 7 bases at V and 9 bases at J; junction bases unmatched: 6. This CDR3 spans 14 amino acids. CDR3 coding DNA: TGTGCCAGCACCCACGGACAGGGGGGTTCACCCCTCCACTTT. It translates to CASTHGQGGSPLHF.

The chain combines TRBV11-2 with TRBJ2-1; TRBD2 agrees at 11 bases. The germline V gene encodes CDR1 SGHAT and CDR2 FQNNGV. Losses at the gene ends were 3 bases for V and 7 bases for J; bases not matched to a gene: 2. The CDR3 runs to 14 residues. CDR3 bases: TGTGCCAGCAGCTTGTCTAGCGGGAGGAATGAGCAGTTCTTC. Encoded protein: CASSLSSGRNEQFF.

V is TRBV5-5 and J is TRBJ2-1; D gene unclear. The V gene's germline CDR1 is SGHKS and CDR2 YYEKEE (reference sequence). The length of the CDR3 is 15 residues. V dropped 4 bases and J dropped 5 bases, with 16 bases sitting between them. Written as DNA, the CDR3 is TGTGCCAGCAGCCCTTGGGCTAATGTAGACAATGAGCAGTTCTTC. Amino acids: CASSPWANVDNEQFF.

The chain uses TRBV28 and TRBJ2-7; no clear D. Trimming left V 4 bases short and J 2 bases short, with 18 bases between. Germline V CDR1 and CDR2: MDHEN, SYDVKM. The CDR3 loop spans 16 amino acids. The CDR3: CASSSQDYSRAYEQYF. The CDR3 DNA is TGTGCCAGCAGTTCCCAAGATTACAGCAGAGCCTACGAGCAGTACTTC.

This chain uses TRBV6-2 or TRBV6-3 with TRBJ2-5; no definite D call. Germline V gene data show CDR1 as MNHEY and CDR2 as SVGEGT. The germline V and J ends were trimmed by 0 bases and 2 bases, with 7 bases remaining between them. There are 14 residues in the CDR3. The CDR3 coding sequence is TGTGCCAGCAGTTACTCGGTGCAGCAAGAGACCCAGTACTTC. Translated: CASSYSVQQETQYF.

The chain carries TRBV5-1 and TRBJ1-1; 7 bases match TRBD1. With 5 bases clipped from V and 0 bases from J, the junction kept 7 bases outside the gene matches. CDR1 and CDR2 from the germline V gene are SGHRS and YFSETQ. The CDR3 extends over 15 amino acids. The CDR3 DNA sequence: TGCGCCAGCAGTGAACCGGGACAGATGAACACTGAAGCTTTCTTT. Translating it yields CASSEPGQMNTEAFF. The entire variable domain, with the rest obtained from reference TRBV5-1 and TRBJ1-1, is as follows: KAGVTQTPRYLIKTRGQQVTLSCSPISGHRSVSWYQQTPGQGLQFLFEYFSETQRNKGNFPGRFSGRQFSNSRSEMNVSTLELGDSALYLCASSEPGQMNTEAFFGQGTRLTVV.

This clone was detected only once. The chain joins TRBV5-1 to TRBJ2-7, with 9 bases identical to TRBD1. Germline V gives CDR1 SGHRS, CDR2 YFSETQ. The CDR3 totals 14 residues. The V gene end was trimmed by 3 bases and the J gene end by 3 bases; junction bases not matched to a gene: 4. The CDR3 sequence is CASSWTGDGYEQYF. The CDR3 nucleotides are TGCGCCAGCAGCTGGACAGGGGACGGCTACGAGCAGTACTTC.

The rearrangement joins TRBV10-3 to TRBJ2-1; 11 bases align to TRBD2. Germline-derived CDR1 and CDR2 are ENHRY and SYGVKD. The CDR3 is made up of 15 amino acids. Germline trimming cut 6 bases from V and 9 bases from J; bases unmatched to any gene: 10. The CDR3 DNA sequence: TGTGCCATCAGGCCCGGGACTAGCGGTGACGGTGAGCAGTTCTTC. Translated, it gives CAIRPGTSGDGEQFF.

The chain employs TRBV3-1 (or the pseudogene TRBV3-2) and TRBJ2-3, with a tentative D call TRBD2 (5 bases). The CDR3 covers 14 residues. Trimming took off 2 bases at V and 4 bases at J, with 10 bases between the two ends. Germline-derived CDR1 and CDR2 are LGHDT and YNNKEL (reference sequence). CDR3 protein: CASSQPLVSDTQYF. As DNA, the CDR3 is TGTGCCAGCAGCCAACCACTAGTCTCAGATACGCAGTATTTT.

This clone was counted a few times. The V gene is TRBV7-2, the J gene TRBJ2-7, with D tentatively TRBD1 (6 bases). The CDR3 contains 14 residues. Germline V gene lookup returns CDR1 SGHTA and CDR2 FQGNSA. V was cut by 0 bases and J by 2 bases, with 8 bases left in between. The DNA of the CDR3 is TGTGCCAGCAGCTTAGCCCCAGGGGCCTACGAGCAGTACTTC. This gives the protein CASSLAPGAYEQYF.

This clone turned up a few times. This chain joins TRBV10-3 and TRBJ1-2; 12 bases are shared with TRBD1. Germline CDR1 reads ENHRY; CDR2 reads SYGVKD. V dropped 10 bases and J dropped 5; count of bases not matched to a gene: 11. The CDR3 is 15 amino acids. CDR3 sequence: CATNTGTGGGYGYTF. CDR3 in DNA: TGTGCCACGAACACCGGGACAGGGGGCGGGTATGGCTACACCTTC.

The chain joins TRBV20-1 to TRBJ2-3, with 12 bases identical to TRBD1. CDR1 DFQATT and CDR2 SNEGSKA come from the germline V gene (reference sequence). V gave up 3 bases and J gave up 4 bases; unmatched junction bases: 5. CDR3 size: 15 residues. The DNA for the CDR3 is TGCAGTGCTAGTGAGGGACAGGGGGCCCCAGATACGCAGTATTTT. Protein product: CSASEGQGAPDTQYF.

The sample holds one count of this clone. The chain joins TRBV28 to TRBJ2-3; the D gene is possibly TRBD2 (5 bases). Trimming stripped 6 bases from V and 0 bases from J, with 13 bases between. CDR3 length: 15 residues. Looked up from germline, CDR1 is MDHEN and CDR2 is SYDVKM. The CDR3: CASRLQAASTDTQYF. In DNA form, the CDR3 reads TGTGCCAGCAGACTTCAAGCGGCTAGCACAGATACGCAGTATTTT.

The chain uses TRBV7-9 and TRBJ2-1; 10 nucleotides match TRBD2. Germline V lookup: CDR1 SEHNR, CDR2 FQNEAQ (reference sequence). This CDR3 comprises 16 residues. The J segment lost 7 bases and the V segment lost 5 bases, leaving 11 bases of the junction unmatched. CDR3 protein: CASSRVVAGGVNEQFF. The CDR3 nucleotides read TGTGCCAGCAGCCGCGTGGTAGCGGGAGGTGTTAATGAGCAGTTCTTC.

V is TRBV19 and J is TRBJ2-1, with 10 bases matching TRBD1. Germline-derived CDR1 and CDR2 are LNHDA and SQIVND (reference sequence). Germline trimming cut 6 bases from V and 4 bases from J; bases unmatched to any gene: 6. The CDR3 runs to 15 residues. The CDR3 loop reads CASRTGTGEYNEQFF. The DNA for the CDR3 is TGTGCCAGTAGAACCGGGACAGGGGAGTACAATGAGCAGTTCTTC.

The genes are TRBV27 and TRBJ1-3; no definite D call. The CDR3 runs to 14 residues. The germline V and J ends were trimmed by 2 bases and 4 bases, with 9 bases remaining between them. The germline V gene has CDR1 MNHEY and CDR2 SMNVEV (reference sequence). CDR3 residues: CASSLSGRGNTIYF. The CDR3 DNA is TGTGCCAGCAGTTTAAGTGGGAGAGGAAACACCATATATTTT.

The chain employs TRBV11-3 and TRBJ2-1; 7 positions agree with TRBD2. The CDR3 covers 14 residues. Germline CDR1 SGHNT, CDR2 YENEEA. V gave up 2 bases and J gave up 7 bases; unmatched junction bases: 5. The CDR3 region has the DNA TGTGCCAGCAGCTTAATGACTAGCTCGAATGAGCAGTTCTTC. Its translation: CASSLMTSSNEQFF.

The chain recombines TRBV10-3 with TRBJ2-1; maybe TRBD2 (5 bases). The CDR3 contains 16 residues. The germline CDR1 and CDR2 sequences are ENHRY and SYGVKD. Trimming removed 5 bases at V and 0 bases at J, with 14 bases between. The CDR3 loop is CAISKTEASSYNEQFF. CDR3 DNA: TGTGCCATCAGTAAGACGGAGGCTAGCTCCTACAATGAGCAGTTCTTC.